This paragraph reports one T cell receptor (beta chain). Libraries were prepared by immunoSEQ multiplex PCR; TCRdb keeps only in-frame clonotypes and omits some of them. This table has 250,000 to 350,000 clones, roughly nine tenths appearing once. This sample is part of a study of blood T cell repertoires in COVID-19. The V gene end was trimmed by 5 bases and the J gene end by 7 bases; junction bases not matched to a gene: 7. The length of the CDR3 is 13 residues. Sample: peripheral blood. The TCR sequence derives from a woman in her 50s who had recovered from COVID-19. This chain uses TRBV12-3 or TRBV12-4 with TRBJ1-1, with 7 bases identical to TRBD1. The CDR3 coding sequence is TGTGCCAGCAGTAACAGGGGCCGGGATGAAGCTTTCTTT. This codes for CASSNRGRDEAFF.